The 17 T cell receptor beta chains given below trace back to one sample, sequenced in a study of OX40 agonist ivuxolimab in advanced cancers. Generated by immunoSEQ multiplex PCR, the TCRdb table keeps only in-frame clones and is missing some. In the table there are 45,000 to 70,000 clones, about 86% of which are singletons. The sample here was CD4+ or CD8+ T cells sorted from blood, taken in a trial of the OX40 agonist ivuxolimab. The receptor set was obtained from an adult with an advanced solid tumor such as melanoma, head and neck, liver or kidney cancer.

This chain connects TRBV4-1 to TRBJ2-7, with D perhaps given as TRBD1 or TRBD2 (5 bases each). Trimming pared 1 base from V and 1 base from J, leaving 8 bases between. The CDR3 totals 14 residues. From germline, CDR1 is MGHRA and CDR2 YSYEKL. CDR3 loop: CASSQGDASYEQYF. In nucleotides, the CDR3 is TGCGCCAGCAGCCAAGGGGACGCGTCCTACGAGCAGTACTTC.

CDR3 protein: CASSRITGVPPLHF. The CDR3, as DNA: TGTGCCAGCAGCCGGATTACAGGGGTCCCACCCCTCCACTTT. The V call is TRBV7-2, the J call TRBJ1-6, with 7 nucleotides matching TRBD1. Germline CDR1 is SGHTA and CDR2 is FQGNSA. CDR3 length equals 14 residues. The ends lost 5 bases at V and 11 bases at J; junction bases unmatched: 9.

The chain employs TRBV7-9 and TRBJ1-3; D gene ambiguous. CDR1 SEHNR and CDR2 FQNEAQ come from the germline V gene (reference sequence). The CDR3 spans 14 residues. Trimming left V 1 base short and J 0 bases short, with 4 bases between. The CDR3 loop reads CASSLGHSGNTIYF. The CDR3 nucleotides read TGTGCCAGCAGCTTAGGTCACTCTGGAAACACCATATATTTT.

V usage is TRBV6-1 and J usage is TRBJ2-1; 8 bases line up with TRBD1. The CDR3 runs to 15 residues. Germline CDR1 is MNHNS and CDR2 is SASEGT. The V gene end was trimmed by 7 bases and the J gene end by 8 bases; junction bases not matched to a gene: 13. The chain's CDR3 is CASTGQGVSADEQFF. The CDR3 DNA reads as TGTGCCAGCACCGGACAGGGAGTATCAGCGGATGAGCAGTTCTTC.

The rearrangement uses TRBV30 and TRBJ1-2; TRBD1 aligns across 7 bases. There are 13 residues in the CDR3. CDR1 is GTSNPN, CDR2 SVGIG, per germline (reference sequence). The J segment lost 2 bases and the V segment lost 3 bases, leaving 3 bases of the junction unmatched. The CDR3 loop reads CAWRTGANYGYTF. CDR3 nucleotide sequence: TGTGCCTGGAGAACAGGGGCCAACTATGGCTACACCTTC.

The chain links TRBV2 to TRBJ1-6, with D possibly being TRBD1 (6 bases). This CDR3 contains 17 residues. The germline CDR1 and CDR2 sequences are SNHLY and FYNNEI. V was trimmed by 0 bases and J by 9 bases, leaving 18 bases between them. This chain's CDR3 is CASSEALRTVEGSPLHF. The CDR3 region has the DNA TGTGCCAGCAGTGAAGCGCTTAGGACAGTCGAAGGTTCACCCCTCCACTTT.

The chain couples TRBV25-1 to TRBJ2-1; 8 nucleotides match TRBD2. This CDR3 has 15 residues. In germline, CDR1 is MGHDK, CDR2 SYGVNS. Trimming took 7 bases from V and 5 from J; bases not matched to a gene: 10. The CDR3 DNA is TGTGCCAGCAACCCGCGGGGGGCGGGGGACAATGAGCAGTTCTTC. Translated, it gives CASNPRGAGDNEQFF.

This rearrangement joins TRBV7-2 to TRBJ2-3; D is ambiguous. V was cut by 1 base and J by 4 bases, with 12 bases left in between. Per the germline V gene, CDR1 is SGHTA and CDR2 is FQGNSA. The CDR3 is made up of 15 amino acids. CDR3 coding DNA: TGTGCCAGCAGCTTAGAACCGTCAAGCGCAGATACGCAGTATTTT. Protein sequence: CASSLEPSSADTQYF.

This clone has more than one count but fewer than ten. The genes are TRBV7-9 and TRBJ1-4, with 9 bases aligning to TRBD1. The V segment lost 5 bases and the J segment 1 base; nucleotides outside the gene matches: 5. Per germline, CDR1 SEHNR and CDR2 FQNEAQ (reference sequence). The CDR3 totals 16 residues. CDR3 DNA sequence: TGTGCCAGCAGCCCTAGACAGGGGGTAACTAATGAAAAACTGTTTTTT. This gives the protein CASSPRQGVTNEKLFF.

This chain links TRBV5-1 with TRBJ1-6; no clear D. V was trimmed by 2 bases and J by 0 bases, leaving 6 bases between them. The CDR3 sequence is 15 residues long. In germline, CDR1 is SGHRS, CDR2 YFSETQ. The CDR3 spells CASSFMSSYNSPLHF. CDR3 DNA: TGCGCCAGCAGCTTCATGAGCTCCTATAATTCACCCCTCCACTTT.

The chain has TRBV19 and TRBJ1-3; D is ambiguous. From germline, CDR1 is LNHDA and CDR2 SQIVND (reference sequence). The V end was cut by 7 bases, the J end by 0 bases, with 16 bases between. The CDR3 loop spans 16 amino acids. CDR3 in DNA: TGTGCCAGTACAATGGGTGGCGGCTACTCTGGAAACACCATATATTTT. Encoded protein: CASTMGGGYSGNTIYF. Using reference TRBV19 and TRBJ1-3 for the parts outside the CDR3, the full variable domain is DGGITQSPKYLFRKEGQNVTLSCEQNLNHDAMYWYRQDPGQGLRLIYYSQIVNDFQKGDIAEGYSVSREKKESFPLTVTSAQKNPTAFYLCASTMGGGYSGNTIYFGEGSWLTVV.

The rearrangement uses TRBV5-1 and TRBJ1-2, with D possibly TRBD1 on 6 matching bases. The germline V and J ends were trimmed by 0 bases and 5 bases, with 8 bases remaining between them. CDR1 is SGHRS, CDR2 YFSETQ, per germline. The CDR3 runs 13 residues. CDR3: CASSLARGYGYTF. The CDR3 DNA reads TGCGCCAGCAGCTTGGCCAGGGGATATGGCTACACCTTC.

The genes are TRBV5-1 and TRBJ2-5; D possibly matches TRBD1 or TRBD2 (5 bases each). Germline CDR1 SGHRS, CDR2 YFSETQ. Trimming shortened V by 0 bases and J by 6 bases, and 21 bases separated the two germline ends. This CDR3 is 17 amino acids long. The CDR3, as DNA: TGCGCCAGCAGCTTGGTACGGGGCGCAGAATTCGGACAGACCCAGTACTTC. This encodes CASSLVRGAEFGQTQYF.

The V call is TRBV2, the J call TRBJ2-2; no firm D call. Between the trimmed V and J ends, which lost 7 bases and 6 bases, there was a span of 12 bases. Germline V gene data show CDR1 as SNHLY and CDR2 as FYNNEI. This CDR3 contains 13 residues. The CDR3 loop is CASNRDLPGELFF. CDR3 nucleotides: TGTGCCAGCAACCGAGACTTACCCGGGGAGCTGTTTTTT. Using reference TRBV2 and TRBJ2-2 for the parts outside the CDR3, the full variable domain is EPEVTQTPSHQVTQMGQEVILRCVPISNHLYFYWYRQILGQKVEFLVSFYNNEISEKSEIFDDQFSVERPDGSNFTLKIRSTKLEDSAMYFCASNRDLPGELFFGEGSRLTVL.

V is TRBV18 and J is TRBJ1-1; D is undetermined. Trimming removed 1 base at V and 2 bases at J, with 8 bases between. The CDR3 has 14 residues. Germline loops: CDR1 KGHSH, CDR2 LQKENI. In DNA form, the CDR3 reads TGTGCCAGCTCACCACAATCGGCAAACACTGAAGCTTTCTTT. Its translation is CASSPQSANTEAFF.

This chain connects TRBV11-2 to TRBJ1-1, with D unclear. V was shortened by 3 bases and J by 1 base, with 6 bases between the two germline ends. The CDR3 extends over 13 amino acids. Germline CDR1 SGHAT, CDR2 FQNNGV. CDR3 sequence reads: CASSLTGNTEAFF. The CDR3 DNA reads as TGTGCCAGCAGCTTGACTGGGAACACTGAAGCTTTCTTT.

V usage is TRBV2 and J usage is TRBJ2-2; D is ambiguous. Germline CDR1 and CDR2: SNHLY and FYNNEI. V was shortened by 9 bases and J by 8 bases, with 19 bases between the two germline ends. This CDR3 contains 14 residues. This CDR3 is CASKPMYLGGELFF. CDR3 in DNA: TGTGCCAGTAAACCCATGTACCTCGGGGGGGAGCTGTTTTTT.